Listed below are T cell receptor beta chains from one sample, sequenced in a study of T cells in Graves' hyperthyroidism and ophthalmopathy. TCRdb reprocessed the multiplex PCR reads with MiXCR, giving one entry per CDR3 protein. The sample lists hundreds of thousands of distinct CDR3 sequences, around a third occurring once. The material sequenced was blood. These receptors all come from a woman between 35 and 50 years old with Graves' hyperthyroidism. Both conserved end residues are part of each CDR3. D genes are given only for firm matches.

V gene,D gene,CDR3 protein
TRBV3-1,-,CASSQGIYSNQPQHF
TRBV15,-,CATSSYSPGLYGYTF
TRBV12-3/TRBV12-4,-,CATIKTGSGEKLFF
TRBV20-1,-,CSARDRDGSGELFF
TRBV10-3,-,CAISPEGVSNYGYTF
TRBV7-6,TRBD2,CASSETSGKGTGELFF
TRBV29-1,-,CSVVLVGDTEAFF
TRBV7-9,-,CASETRLLGSYEQYF
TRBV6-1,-,CASSGTAGANVLTF
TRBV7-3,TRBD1,CASSLTGTGNTGELFF
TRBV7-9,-,CASSLGVFAGTDTQYF
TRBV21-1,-,CASSNRADYEQYF
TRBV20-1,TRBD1,CSASGGTGNGQPQHF
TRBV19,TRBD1,CASSPGQGGEQYF
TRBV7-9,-,CAGSSGRSYEQYF
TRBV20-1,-,CSARKEGSNQPQHF
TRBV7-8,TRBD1,CASSAGATGGHEQYF
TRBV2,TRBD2,CASSQDVAGGRTGELFF
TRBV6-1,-,CASTSRMNYEQYF
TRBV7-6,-,CASSPRHGDSNQPQHF
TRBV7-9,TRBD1,CASSQESTGGGWGYGYTF
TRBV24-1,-,CANSFQGRAYEQYF
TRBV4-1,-,CASSPRDTLEAQHF
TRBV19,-,CASSTTWGSGELFF
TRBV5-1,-,CASTPDLLSSYEQYF
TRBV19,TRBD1,CASRGTGENEQYF
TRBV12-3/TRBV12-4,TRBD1,CASRGQVANQPQHF
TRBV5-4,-,CASSSWTENEKLFF
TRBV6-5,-,CASSPPPRVWNYGYTF
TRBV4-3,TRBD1,CASSYYRGDYGYTF
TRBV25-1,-,CASSDRANTGELFF